Each of the 8 T cell receptor beta chains below was sequenced from the same sample in a study of cytomegalovirus exposure and HLA in healthy donors (dated by TCRdb to 2016 to 2017). Receptors were amplified or captured by the immunoSEQ multiplex PCR assay. The multiplex PCR relied on a mix of 60 forward primers for TCR Vbeta segments and 13 reverse primers for TCR Jbeta segments. The clones in this table, taken by TCRdb from immuneACCESS, are in-frame only. Not every clone is retained; where verified, under half of the shortfall comes from an unresolved V gene, and the cause of the rest is unknown. The sample records some 180,000 clones, around 82% of which are singletons. The ten largest clones represent roughly 2.5% of the sample. What was sequenced was PBMCs. All receptors come from a woman in her 30s in good health and CMV-seropositive.

The CDR3 DNA sequence: TGTGCCAGCAGCGTGGCTAGCGGGGGGGGGACCGGGGAGCTGTTTTTT. This gives the protein CASSVASGGGTGELFF. This chain joins TRBV9 and TRBJ2-2, with TRBD2 matching over 12 bases. V trimming: 2 bases; J trimming: 5 bases; junction bases outside the gene matches: 4. Germline V CDR1 and CDR2: SGDLS, YYNGEE. The CDR3 extends over 16 amino acids.

This chain links TRBV9 with TRBJ2-7; D possibly corresponds to TRBD2 (6 bases). This CDR3 contains 14 residues. Trimming took 0 bases from V and 5 from J, leaving 12 bases between them. Germline V gives CDR1 SGDLS, CDR2 YYNGEE. CDR3 residues: CASSVGGTYDEQYF. CDR3 DNA: TGTGCCAGCAGCGTAGGAGGGACTTACGACGAGCAGTACTTC.

V usage is TRBV4-3 and J usage is TRBJ2-7; D is ambiguous. The CDR3 length is 14 residues. CDR1 is LGHNA and CDR2 is YSLEER in the germline V gene. The germline V and J ends were trimmed by 1 base and 0 bases, with 7 bases remaining between them. The CDR3 loop is CASSQGTDSYEQYF. The DNA for the CDR3 is TGCGCCAGCAGCCAAGGTACAGACTCCTACGAGCAGTACTTC.

V and J are TRBV6-5 and TRBJ1-1, with TRBD1 identical over 8 bases. J gave up 12 bases and V 6 bases, and 12 bases lay outside the gene matches. The CDR3 has 13 amino acids. Germline CDR1 reads MNHEY; CDR2 reads SVGAGI. CDR3 amino acids: CASRKQGDIRTFF. DNA for the CDR3: TGTGCCAGCAGAAAACAGGGGGACATAAGGACTTTCTTT.

The rearrangement joins TRBV11-2 to TRBJ2-1; TRBD1 might be the D (6 bases). The germline gives CDR1 SGHAT, CDR2 FQNNGV. CDR3 length: 15 residues. Deletions cut 1 base from V and 10 bases from J, with 17 bases between. The CDR3 coding sequence is TGTGCCAGCAGCTTAGCAGGGGACCCTCGAGGGGAGCAGTTCTTC. It codes for CASSLAGDPRGEQFF.

The chain has TRBV12-5 and TRBJ2-5; D is undetermined. Per the germline V gene, CDR1 is LGHNT and CDR2 is FRNRAP. V lost 0 bases and J 1 base, leaving 12 bases between the germline ends. CDR3 length equals 16 residues. The chain's CDR3 is CASGLVPPVGQETQYF. CDR3 nucleotide sequence: TGTGCTAGTGGTTTGGTACCTCCCGTCGGCCAAGAGACCCAGTACTTC.

The rearrangement joins TRBV28 to TRBJ2-2; TRBD1 is a possible D gene (6 bases). The CDR3 length is 15 residues. V was trimmed by 6 bases and J by 0 bases, leaving 11 bases between them. Germline V gene sequence: CDR1 MDHEN, CDR2 SYDVKM. Here the CDR3 reads CASSHRTANTGELFF. CDR3 in DNA: TGTGCCAGCAGCCATCGGACAGCGAACACCGGGGAGCTGTTTTTT.

The chain is built from TRBV11-3 and TRBJ2-1; a weak D match, TRBD2 (6 bases). The CDR3 covers 13 residues. V lost 5 bases and J 5 bases, leaving 10 bases between the germline ends. Germline lookup yields CDR1 SGHNT and CDR2 YENEEA. Here the CDR3 DNA reads TGTGCCAGCAGCCCTTCGGGGGACAATGAGCAGTTCTTC. Amino acids: CASSPSGDNEQFF. The full variable domain, completed using reference TRBV11-3 and TRBJ2-1, is EAGVVQSPRYKIIEKKQPVAFWCNPISGHNTLYWYLQNLGQGPELLIRYENEEAVDDSQLPKDRFSAERLKGVDSTLKIQPAELGDSAVYLCASSPSGDNEQFFGPGTRLTVL.